The 10 T cell receptor beta chains listed next were all sequenced from one sample in a study of T cells in Graves' hyperthyroidism and ophthalmopathy. The investigators amplified TCR beta CDR3 regions from RNA transcripts. A set of HTBI primers served as the primers for a first-round RT-PCR of the TCR CDR3. TCRdb called the multiplex PCR reads again in MiXCR, with one record for every CDR3 protein. The table includes 75,000 to 100,000 distinct CDR3 sequences, 35% to 45% detected once. The sequenced material came from peripheral blood or thyroid tissue (not recorded which). Receptors originate from a woman aged 25-40 years with Graves' hyperthyroidism.

This clonotype ranks as large. This rearrangement joins TRBV15 to TRBJ2-5; D call uncertain. CDR3 length: 13 residues. V dropped 1 base and J dropped 0 bases, with 3 bases sitting between them. Germline V gene lookup returns CDR1 LNHNV and CDR2 YYDKDF (reference sequence). The CDR3 DNA sequence: TGTGCCACCAGCAGAGGCAACCAAGAGACCCAGTACTTC. Residues: CATSRGNQETQYF. Using reference TRBV15 and TRBJ2-5 for the parts outside the CDR3, the full variable domain is DAMVIQNPRYQVTQFGKPVTLSCSQTLNHNVMYWYQQKSSQAPKLLFHYYDKDFNNEADTPDNFQSRRPNTSFCFLDIRSPGLGDTAMYLCATSRGNQETQYFGPGTRLLVL.

This clonotype was picked up many times. The rearrangement links TRBV15 to TRBJ2-2; D not resolved. Germline CDR1 is LNHNV and CDR2 is YYDKDF (reference sequence). V was clipped by 6 bases and J by 1 base, with 9 bases between them. CDR3 size: 14 residues. The CDR3: CATRNNRNTGELFF. The CDR3 nucleotides read TGTGCCACCAGAAATAACAGGAACACCGGGGAGCTGTTTTTT.

This clonotype appeared a few times. The V call is TRBV30, the J call TRBJ1-1, with a weak D call TRBD1 (5 bases). V was clipped by 3 bases and J by 4 bases, with 12 bases between them. The V gene's germline CDR1 is GTSNPN and CDR2 SVGIG (reference sequence). This CDR3 is built from 13 residues. This CDR3 reads CAWRTSGSTEAFF. DNA of the CDR3: TGTGCCTGGAGAACATCAGGGAGCACTGAAGCTTTCTTT. The full variable domain, with the rest looked up from reference TRBV30 and TRBJ1-1, is SQTIHQWPATLVQPVGSPLSLECTVEGTSNPNLYWYRQAAGRGLQLLFYSVGIGQISSEVPQNLSASRPQDRQFILSSKKLLLSDSGFYLCAWRTSGSTEAFFGQGTRLTVV.

This clonotype was counted at least ten times. The chain has TRBV9 and TRBJ2-7, with 11 bases identical to TRBD2. This CDR3 has 14 residues. Germline V gene data show CDR1 as SGDLS and CDR2 as YYNGEE. Unmatched junction bases numbered 2, after V lost 3 bases and J lost 3 bases. The CDR3 here is CASSGGLADYEQYF. CDR3 sequence (DNA): TGTGCCAGCAGCGGGGGACTAGCGGACTACGAGCAGTACTTC.

At least ten counts were recorded for this clonotype. The chain links TRBV5-1 to TRBJ2-5, with a tentative D call TRBD2 (5 bases). Trimming took 7 bases from V and 1 from J, leaving 20 bases between them. Germline loops: CDR1 SGHRS, CDR2 YFSETQ. CDR3 length: 16 amino acids. The CDR3 coding sequence is TGCGCCAGCTTCCGGACTCCCTCAACTGCCCAAGAGACCCAGTACTTC. Translating gives CASFRTPSTAQETQYF.

This clonotype was counted many times. This chain connects TRBV7-2 to TRBJ2-2, with D unresolved. Germline CDR1 is SGHTA and CDR2 is FQGNSA. V lost 2 bases to trimming and J lost 6 bases, with 7 bases between them. This CDR3 spans 13 amino acids. The CDR3 region has the DNA TGTGCCAGCAGCTTAACTAAAGCCGGGGAGCTGTTTTTT. Its protein product is CASSLTKAGELFF.

This clonotype turned up a few times. This chain connects TRBV28 to TRBJ2-7, with D perhaps TRBD1 or TRBD2 (5 bases each). This CDR3 is 16 amino acids long. CDR1 is MDHEN, CDR2 SYDVKM, per germline. The ends were cut back, 7 bases at V and 0 bases at J, with 19 bases in the middle. CDR3 DNA: TGTGCCAGCATATCTGAGGGGAGCTCTAGCTCCTACGAGCAGTACTTC. This translates into CASISEGSSSSYEQYF.

This clonotype showed up many times. CDR3 bases: TGCAGTGCCCGGAGTTGGGGCAGGGTGTACGAGCAGTACTTC. It specifies CSARSWGRVYEQYF. This chain connects TRBV20-1 to TRBJ2-7; the D gene is possibly TRBD1 (5 bases). There are 14 residues in the CDR3. V was clipped by 6 bases and J by 4 bases, with 19 bases between them. Per germline, CDR1 DFQATT and CDR2 SNEGSKA (reference sequence).

This clonotype was seen ten or more times. J is TRBJ2-7 and V is TRBV12-3 or TRBV12-4, with D unclear. Trimming removed 2 bases at V and 6 bases at J, with 11 bases between. The CDR3 covers 13 residues. CDR3 bases: TGTGCCAGCAGTTTATCTCCATCGGGCGAGCAGTACTTC. This gives the protein CASSLSPSGEQYF.

This clonotype has just one count. Germline is not matched at one junction end, which may reflect a read error. The V gene is TRBV7-2, the J gene TRBJ1-2; no firm D call. The CDR3 sequence is 13 residues long. Germline V gene sequence: CDR1 SGHTA, CDR2 FQGNSA. The CDR3 protein is CACSGPLNYGHTF. DNA for the CDR3: TGTGCCTGCAGCGGACCCCTAAACTATGGCCACACCTTC.